The present entry profiles one T cell receptor beta chain with its context. Measured with immunoSEQ multiplex PCR; TCRdb has only the in-frame clones, and not every one. The data show 350,000 to 400,000 clones, around 89% seen once. This sample is drawn from a study of blood T cell repertoires in COVID-19. Whole-study context: Italy, Spain and the United States were the sources of the convalescent and acute COVID-19 samples.

The sequence was obtained from a man in his late teens or twenties who had recovered from COVID-19. The sequencing sample was made of PBMCs or T cells enriched from blood (not recorded which).

Written as DNA, the CDR3 is TGTGCCAGTAGGGCTGCGGGGGAAAAACTGTTTTTT. This translates into CASRAAGEKLFF. V is TRBV19 and J is TRBJ1-4; D is ambiguous. The CDR3 totals 12 residues. V lost 6 bases, J lost 8 bases, and 10 bases lay in between. Germline CDR1 reads LNHDA; CDR2 reads SQIVND (reference sequence).